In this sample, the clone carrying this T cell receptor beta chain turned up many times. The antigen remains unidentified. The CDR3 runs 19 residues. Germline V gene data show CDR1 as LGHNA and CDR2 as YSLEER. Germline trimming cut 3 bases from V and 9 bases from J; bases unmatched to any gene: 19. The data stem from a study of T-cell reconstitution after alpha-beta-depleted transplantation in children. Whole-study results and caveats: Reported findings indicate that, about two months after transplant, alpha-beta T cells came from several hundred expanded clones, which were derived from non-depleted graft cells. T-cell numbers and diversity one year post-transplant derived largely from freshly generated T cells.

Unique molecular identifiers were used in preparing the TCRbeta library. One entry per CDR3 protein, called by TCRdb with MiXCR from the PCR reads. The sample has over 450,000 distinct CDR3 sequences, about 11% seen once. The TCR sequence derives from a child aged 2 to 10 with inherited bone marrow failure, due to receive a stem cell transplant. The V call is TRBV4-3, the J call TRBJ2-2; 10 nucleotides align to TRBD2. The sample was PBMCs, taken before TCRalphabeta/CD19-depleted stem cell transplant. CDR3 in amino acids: CASSHDSGRFPGYDRELFF. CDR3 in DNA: TGCGCCAGCAGCCACGATAGCGGGAGGTTCCCCGGGTACGATCGGGAGCTGTTTTTT.